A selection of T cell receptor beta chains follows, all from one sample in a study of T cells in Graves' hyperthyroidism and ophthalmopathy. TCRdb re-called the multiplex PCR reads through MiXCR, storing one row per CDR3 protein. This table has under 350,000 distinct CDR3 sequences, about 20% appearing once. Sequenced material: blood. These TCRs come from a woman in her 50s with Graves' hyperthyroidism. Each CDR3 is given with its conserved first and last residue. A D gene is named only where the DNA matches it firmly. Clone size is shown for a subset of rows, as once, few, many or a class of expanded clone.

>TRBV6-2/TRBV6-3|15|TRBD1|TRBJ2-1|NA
TGTGCCAGCCATGGACAGGGCGGGAAGTACAATGAGCAGTTCTTC
CASHGQGGKYNEQFF
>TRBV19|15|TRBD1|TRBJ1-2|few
TGTGCCAGTAGTTCCACAGGGGAGTCTAACTATGGCTACACCTTC
CASSSTGESNYGYTF
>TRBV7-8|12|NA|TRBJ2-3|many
TGTGCCAGCAGCTCGGATGCAGATACGCAGTATTTT
CASSSDADTQYF
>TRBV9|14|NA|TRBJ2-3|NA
TGTGCCAGCAGTCCCTTACCAGGAGCCGATACGCAGTATTTT
CASSPLPGADTQYF
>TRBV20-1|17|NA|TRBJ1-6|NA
TGCAGTGCTAGAGATGAGGGGGGGAGCTCCTATAATTCACCCCTCCACTTT
CSARDEGGSSYNSPLHF
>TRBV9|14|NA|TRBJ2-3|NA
TGTGCCAGCAGCGTATTCGGGGAGCGAGATACGCAGTATTTT
CASSVFGERDTQYF
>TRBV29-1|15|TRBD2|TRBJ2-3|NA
TGCAGCGTTGGGAAAAGCGGGGGTGTAGCAGATACGCAGTATTTT
CSVGKSGGVADTQYF
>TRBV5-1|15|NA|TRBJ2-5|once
TGCGCCAGCAGCGCCGCTCCAGGAATCGAAGAGACCCAGTACTTC
CASSAAPGIEETQYF
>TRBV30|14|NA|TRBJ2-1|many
TGTGCCTGGATTCGAGGGCCTTACAACAATGAGCAGTTCTTC
CAWIRGPYNNEQFF
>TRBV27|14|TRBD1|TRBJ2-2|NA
TGTGCCAGCAGTCCACAGGGGTTCGCCGGGGAGCTGTTTTTT
CASSPQGFAGELFF
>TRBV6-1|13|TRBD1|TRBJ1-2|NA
TGTGCCAGCAGTGAAAGGGACAGCCAGGGCTACACCTTC
CASSERDSQGYTF
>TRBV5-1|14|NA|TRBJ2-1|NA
TGCGCCAGCAGGGGTCAGATTTCCTACAATGAGCAGTTCTTC
CASRGQISYNEQFF
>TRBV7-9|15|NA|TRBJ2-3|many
TGTGCCAGCAGCCACTCAGGGGGGGGCACAGATACGCAGTATTTT
CASSHSGGGTDTQYF
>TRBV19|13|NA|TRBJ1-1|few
TGTGCCAGTAGTATATCGTGGGACACTGAAGCTTTCTTT
CASSISWDTEAFF
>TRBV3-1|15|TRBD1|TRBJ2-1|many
TGTGCCAGCAGCCAGGGGACAGGCTCCTACAATGAGCAGTTCTTC
CASSQGTGSYNEQFF
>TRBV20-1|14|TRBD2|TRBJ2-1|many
TGCAGTGCTAGCGGCGGGAGGGCCTCCTTCGAGCAGTTCTTC
CSASGGRASFEQFF
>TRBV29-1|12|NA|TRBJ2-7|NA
TGCAGCGTCGATGACGGAGGCTACGAGCAGTACTTC
CSVDDGGYEQYF
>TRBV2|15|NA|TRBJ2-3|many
TGTGCCAGCAGTGGGATAAAGGGGGGCACAGATACGCAGTATTTT
CASSGIKGGTDTQYF